What follows is one T cell receptor beta chain and its context. The antigen it binds to is not known. The record has no base qualities; no much larger clone is one base away. CDR1 is given as SEHNR and CDR2 as FQNEAQ, both from the germline V gene (reference sequence). The germline V and J ends show losses of 6 bases and 7 bases respectively, and no gene match explains 0 bases of the junction. Taken from cysteine to phenylalanine, the CDR3 has 12 residues. Just CDR3 DNA is preserved here, 36 bases in frame from base 1. The source of the sample is a study of blood T cell repertoires in COVID-19 (dated by TCRdb to 2020 to 2022). Regarding the research as a whole: The collaborator samples originated in the United States, Italy and Spain and spanned the acute and convalescent phases of COVID-19. Deeply sampled blood TCRbeta repertoires from subjects exposed to, actively infected with, or recovered from COVID-19 were included in the dataset. Samples came from the ongoing ImmuneRACE study (first 160 participants) plus 1,254 subjects from 6 global collaborators. The material from the prospective study consisted of cDNA or gDNA derived from T cells, B-cell-depleted T cells, or PBMCs. Sample metadata almost always included a de-identified subject ID, COVID-19 status, age in years and sex. Where available, HLA class I and class II types were taken from metadata supplied by the sample provider and were not determined by assay-based typing. The repertoires were made available in a free public database intended to serve as a resource for research on the immune response to SARS-CoV-2. Points the paper makes about the study in general: The amount of clinical and demographic metadata varied by source and participant and was provided uncurated.

TCRbeta CDR3 regions were amplified from genomic DNA by means of the immunoSEQ Assay, a bias-controlled multiplex PCR. The original pipeline was this. Nucleated cell counts per sample were estimated from amplification of reference gene primers within the assay. To quantify the absolute abundance of each unique TCRbeta CDR3 rearrangement, sequence reads were collapsed and filtered. For each sample, productive Simpson clonality was calculated as the square root of Simpson's diversity index over productive rearrangements. In TCRdb, the immuneACCESS table is reduced to in-frame sequences with V and J assigned. These tables do not hold every clone; where another copy was compared, an unresolved V gene accounts for under half, and the others remain unexplained. That table furnishes V, J and clone size, whereas the DNA furnished D and trimming. This sample gives tens of thousands of clones in total; approximately 84% of them show up just once. The ten largest clones add up to more than 14% of the sample.

Collaborating institutions collected whole blood in K2EDTA tubes following their own protocols. For TCRbeta analysis, collaborators shipped samples in one of three forms: frozen whole blood, isolated PBMCs, or DNA extracted from either of those sample types. This receptor was identified in a human donor in a cohort sampled during active COVID-19. Recombination connected TRBV7-9 to TRBJ1-6; 7 central nucleotides agree with TRBD1. Sequencing used peripheral blood. CDR3 protein: CASRQGNSPLHF. The sequenced DNA is TGTGCCAGCAGACAGGGGAATTCACCCCTCCACTTT. The entire variable domain, with the stretches around the CDR3 drawn from the reference TRBV7-9 and TRBJ1-6 proteins, is DTGVSQNPRHKITKRGQNVTFRCDPISEHNRLYWYRQTLGQGPEFLTYFQNEAQLEKSRLLSDRFSAERPKGSFSTLEIQRTEQGDSAMYLCASRQGNSPLHFGNGTRLTVT.